One sample yielded the 18 T cell receptor beta chains listed below, sequenced in a study of shared clonotypes between healthy human individuals. The table came from immunoSEQ multiplex PCR; TCRdb's copy has only in-frame clones and leaves some out. The sample consists of about 500,000 clones, 75% to 80% of them appearing once. The sequenced sample was PBMCs. The receptors were sampled from a woman in her forties in good health. Some clones in this sample may be carry-over from other donors' samples.

This clone was counted ten times or more. The chain links TRBV7-2 to TRBJ2-5; D may be TRBD2 (6 bases). Germline V gene lookup returns CDR1 SGHTA and CDR2 FQGNSA. The V gene lost 4 bases and the J gene lost 5 bases, with 23 bases spanning the gap. This CDR3 contains 17 residues. The CDR3 region has the DNA TGTGCCAGCAGCTCAATCTACAGTTGGGGGGAAAGGGAGACCCAGTACTTC. It specifies CASSSIYSWGERETQYF. Together with reference TRBV7-2 and TRBJ2-5, the CDR3 gives the full variable domain: GAGVSQSPSNKVTEKGKDVELRCDPISGHTALYWYRQSLGQGLEFLIYFQGNSAPDKSGLPSDRFSAERTGGSVSTLTIQRTQQEDSAVYLCASSSIYSWGERETQYFGPGTRLLVL.

V usage is TRBV7-9 and J usage is TRBJ1-2; 8 bases fit TRBD1. V lost 6 bases to trimming and J lost 0 bases; unmatched junction nucleotides: 6. Looked up from germline, CDR1 is SEHNR and CDR2 is FQNEAQ (reference sequence). The CDR3 has 15 residues. In DNA form, the CDR3 reads TGTGCCAGCAGTCAGGGGGCGAGAGCTAACTATGGCTACACCTTC. This encodes CASSQGARANYGYTF.

The rearrangement uses TRBV6-6 and TRBJ1-5, with no clear D. V lost 0 bases and J 7 bases, leaving 7 bases between the germline ends. CDR3 size: 13 residues. Looked up from germline, CDR1 is MNHNY and CDR2 is SVGAGI (reference sequence). Written as DNA, the CDR3 is TGTGCCAGCAGTTACTCGTTCGGGCAGCCCCAGCATTTT. Translated, it gives CASSYSFGQPQHF.

Notes on this clone: This likely came from a read error, as a far larger clone is one base away. This same CDR3 is encoded by further DNA sequences in the sample. In nucleotides, the CDR3 is TGCGCCAGCAGCCCCGGACTGGCGGGCGTCGCCTACGAGCAGTACTTC. This gives the protein CASSPGLAGVAYEQYF. V usage is TRBV5-1 and J usage is TRBJ2-7; D possibly corresponds to TRBD2 (5 bases). This CDR3 comprises 16 residues. Germline V gives CDR1 SGHRS, CDR2 YFSETQ. Trimming removed 4 bases from V and 2 bases from J, with 19 bases in between.

The count of this clone is one. This chain links TRBV4-1 with TRBJ2-1; no firm D call. V was clipped by 6 bases and J by 10 bases, with 10 bases between them. The CDR3 is 11 amino acids. The germline CDR1 and CDR2 sequences are MGHRA and YSYEKL. For the CDR3, the DNA is TGCGCCAGCAGGAATTTGGGCGAGCAGTTCTTC. This gives the protein CASRNLGEQFF.

This clone has more than one count but fewer than ten. This likely traces to a read error, being one base from a far larger clone. The gene calls are TRBV11-2 and TRBJ2-7, with a tentative D call TRBD1 (5 bases). V lost 2 bases to trimming and J lost 3 bases, with 5 bases between them. Germline CDR1 SGHAT, CDR2 FQNNGV. The CDR3 totals 12 residues. CDR3 amino acids: CASSLQGYEQYF. CDR3 DNA sequence: TGTGCCAGCAGCTTACAGGGCTACGAGCAGTACTTC.

The V and J genes are TRBV28 and TRBJ2-5; TRBD1 matches 8 bases. The end of the DNA is better explained by TRBJ2-7, so the J call may be wrong. Per germline, CDR1 MDHEN and CDR2 SYDVKM. The CDR3 sequence is 14 residues long. The CDR3 region is CASSFRGRSYEQYF. CDR3 nucleotides: TGTGCCAGCAGTTTCAGGGGGCGATCCTACGAGCAGTACTTC.

The chain is built from TRBV15 and TRBJ2-6; 10 bases match TRBD1. J lost 0 bases, V lost 5 bases, and 4 bases had no gene match. This CDR3 contains 17 residues. Germline V gives CDR1 LNHNV, CDR2 YYDKDF (reference sequence). In DNA form, the CDR3 reads TGTGCCACCAGCCCCGACAGGGGGCGCTCTGGGGCCAACGTCCTGACTTTC. Translated: CATSPDRGRSGANVLTF.

The V and J genes are TRBV10-3 and TRBJ1-5; TRBD1 matches 10 bases. V lost 4 bases to trimming and J lost 2 bases; unmatched junction nucleotides: 8. The CDR3 has 17 residues. The germline V gene encodes CDR1 ENHRY and CDR2 SYGVKD. CDR3 residues: CAISALSGTGGNQPQHF. CDR3 nucleotide sequence: TGTGCCATCAGTGCCCTTTCCGGGACAGGGGGCAATCAGCCCCAGCATTTT.

In this sample, this clone turned up a few times. A read error is possible here, since a much larger clone lies one base away. This same CDR3 is encoded by further DNA sequences in the sample. This sequence joins TRBV6-1 and TRBJ1-3, with D uncertain. Looked up from germline, CDR1 is MNHNS and CDR2 is SASEGT. The CDR3 has 15 residues. The CDR3 nucleotides read TGTGCCAGCAGTCAGAACACCGGGCCTGGAAACACCATATACTTT. As protein: CASSQNTGPGNTIYF.

J is TRBJ1-4 and V is TRBV5-4; a weak D match, TRBD1 (6 bases). The CDR3 covers 13 residues. The germline V and J ends were trimmed by 5 bases and 7 bases, with 12 bases remaining between them. Germline V CDR1 and CDR2: SGHNT, YYREEE (reference sequence). CDR3 nucleotide sequence: TGTGCCAGCAGTGCACAGGGAGGTGAAAAACTGTTTTTT. This codes for CASSAQGGEKLFF.

The V gene is TRBV7-9, the J gene TRBJ2-7; D unresolved. The CDR3 runs 14 residues. Deletions cut 7 bases from V and 2 bases from J, with 15 bases between. Germline CDR1 SEHNR, CDR2 FQNEAQ (reference sequence). The CDR3 loop reads CASTYGLTTYEQYF. The CDR3 nucleotides are TGTGCCAGCACCTACGGGCTCACTACCTACGAGCAGTACTTC.

This chain joins TRBV7-9 and TRBJ2-1; maybe TRBD2 (6 bases). Trimming cost V 5 bases and J 3 bases, with 17 bases left between them. This CDR3 has 16 amino acids. CDR1 SEHNR and CDR2 FQNEAQ come from the germline V gene (reference sequence). The CDR3 nucleotides are TGTGCCAGCAGCCCACCCGGAGGGTATAGCTACAATGAGCAGTTCTTC. This sequence encodes CASSPPGGYSYNEQFF.

In DNA form, the CDR3 reads TGTGCCTGGAGTCATTCGGCAGGCGGCAATTCACCCCTCCACTTT. It is translated as CAWSHSAGGNSPLHF. The chain joins TRBV30 to TRBJ1-6; D is uncertain. The V gene's germline CDR1 is GTSNPN and CDR2 SVGIG (reference sequence). This CDR3 has 15 amino acids. Between the trimmed V and J ends, which lost 2 bases and 7 bases, there was a span of 15 bases.

This CDR3 reads CASRKGTGISYEQYF. The CDR3 DNA reads as TGTGCCAGCAGGAAAGGGACAGGAATATCCTACGAGCAGTACTTC. The rearrangement joins TRBV6-6 to TRBJ2-7; 8 bases are a match to TRBD1. The germline V gene has CDR1 MNHNY and CDR2 SVGAGI (reference sequence). The CDR3 runs 15 residues. V gave up 6 bases and J gave up 1 base; unmatched junction bases: 8.

This clone was counted a few times. The V call is TRBV6-1, the J call TRBJ2-5; TRBD1 might be the D (6 bases). Trimming took off 4 bases at V and 5 bases at J, with 23 bases between the two ends. Germline V lookup: CDR1 MNHNS, CDR2 SASEGT. The CDR3 covers 17 residues. The CDR3 protein is CASSVSVWGQGGETQYF. The CDR3 region has the DNA TGTGCCAGCAGTGTCTCAGTTTGGGGGCAGGGTGGGGAGACCCAGTACTTC.

This chain links TRBV27 with TRBJ1-5, with a tentative D call TRBD1 (6 bases). Trimming removed 3 bases from V and 4 bases from J, with 10 bases in between. Germline V gene data show CDR1 as MNHEY and CDR2 as SMNVEV (reference sequence). The CDR3 covers 14 residues. In DNA, the CDR3 is TGTGCCAGCAGTTTCCGGGACACTAATCAGCCCCAGCATTTT. This translates into CASSFRDTNQPQHF.

The chain uses TRBV5-1 and TRBJ1-3; 8 nucleotides agree with TRBD1. CDR3 size: 16 residues. After removal of 4 bases from V and 0 bases from J, the junction contained 6 bases not matched to a gene. Germline CDR1 SGHRS, CDR2 YFSETQ. CDR3 region: CASSRDRSSSGNTIYF. The DNA for the CDR3 is TGCGCCAGCAGCAGGGACAGGTCCAGCTCTGGAAACACCATATATTTT.